This record looks at one T cell receptor (beta chain) sequence and its context. Whoever was chosen for sequencing had shown CD8+CD57+ cell expansion by flow cytometry. Patients, without exception, had severe acquired aplastic anemia. The sample originates from a study of CD8+CD57+ T cells in acquired aplastic anemia. TCR beta VDJ combinations and CDR3 sequences were profiled from genomic DNA. TCRdb ran MiXCR on the reads and lists one entry per CDR3 protein. The data contain about 58,000 distinct CDR3 sequences, just over 55% of them seen just once; the ten biggest clones take up approximately 15%. With V trimmed by 2 bases and J by 2 bases, 6 bases remained unmatched. The CDR3 loop spans 17 amino acids. The germline gives CDR1 WNHNN, CDR2 SYGVQD (reference sequence).

The material sequenced was sorted CD4+, CD8+, or CD8+CD57+ T cells (not recorded which) from PBMCs. This clonotype originated in a human donor with aplastic anemia. This chain links TRBV10-1 with TRBJ2-3; 11 bases line up with TRBD2. The CDR3: CASSEIRLAGITDTQYF. CDR3 nucleotides: TGCGCCAGCAGTGAGATCAGACTAGCGGGGATCACAGATACGCAGTATTTT.